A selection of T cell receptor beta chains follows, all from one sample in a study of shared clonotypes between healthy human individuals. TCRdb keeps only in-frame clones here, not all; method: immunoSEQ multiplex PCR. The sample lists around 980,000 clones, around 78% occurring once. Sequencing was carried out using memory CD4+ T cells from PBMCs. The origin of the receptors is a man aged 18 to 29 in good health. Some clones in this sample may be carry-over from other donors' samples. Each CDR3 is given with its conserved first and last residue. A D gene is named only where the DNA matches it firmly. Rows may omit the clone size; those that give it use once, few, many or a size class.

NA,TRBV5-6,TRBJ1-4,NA,CASSMGATNEKLFF,TGTGCCAGCAGCATGGGGGCAACTAATGAAAAACTGTTTTTT
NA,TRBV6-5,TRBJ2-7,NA,CASSYSLDKLYEQYF,TGTGCCAGCAGTTACTCACTCGACAAACTCTACGAGCAGTACTTC
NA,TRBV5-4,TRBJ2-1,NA,CASSVQGRGFGEQFF,TGTGCCAGCAGCGTCCAGGGCAGGGGTTTCGGGGAGCAGTTCTTC
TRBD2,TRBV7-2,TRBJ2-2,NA,CASRAPSSGRAGELFF,TGTGCCAGCAGAGCTCCCTCTAGCGGGAGGGCCGGGGAGCTGTTTTTT
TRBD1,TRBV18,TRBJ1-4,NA,CASSPQTGADEKLFF,TGTGCCAGCTCACCCCAGACAGGGGCAGATGAAAAACTGTTTTTT
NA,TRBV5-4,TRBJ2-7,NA,CASSLSLGSYYEQYF,TGTGCCAGCAGCTTGTCCCTGGGTAGCTACTACGAGCAGTACTTC
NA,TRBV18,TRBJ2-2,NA,CASSPLGLGTGELFF,TGTGCCAGCTCACCACTGGGGCTAGGGACCGGGGAGCTGTTTTTT
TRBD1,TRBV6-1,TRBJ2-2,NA,CASSGQGVGELFF,TGTGCCAGCAGCGGACAGGGGGTCGGGGAGCTGTTTTTT
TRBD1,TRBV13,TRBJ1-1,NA,CASSVTGVAPNTEAFF,TGTGCCAGCAGCGTTACAGGGGTGGCGCCGAACACTGAAGCTTTCTTT
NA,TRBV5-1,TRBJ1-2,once,CASSLGGNYGYTF,TGCGCCAGCAGCTTGGGTGGAAACTATGGCTACACCTTC
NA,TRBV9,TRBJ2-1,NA,CASSVHVGVYNEQFF,TGTGCCAGCAGCGTCCACGTGGGGGTATACAATGAGCAGTTCTTC
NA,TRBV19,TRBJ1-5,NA,CASNLQRNQPQHF,TGTGCCAGTAACCTCCAGCGGAATCAGCCCCAGCATTTT
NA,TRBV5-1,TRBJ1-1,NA,CASSTQGNTEAFF,TGCGCCAGCAGCACCCAGGGGAACACTGAAGCTTTCTTT
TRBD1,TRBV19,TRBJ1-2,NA,CASSSFGQGPKDYGYTF,TGTGCCAGTAGTTCCTTTGGACAGGGGCCCAAGGACTATGGCTACACCTTC
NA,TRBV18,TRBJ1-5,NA,CASSPSDRNQPQHF,TGTGCCAGCTCACCATCGGACAGAAATCAGCCCCAGCATTTT